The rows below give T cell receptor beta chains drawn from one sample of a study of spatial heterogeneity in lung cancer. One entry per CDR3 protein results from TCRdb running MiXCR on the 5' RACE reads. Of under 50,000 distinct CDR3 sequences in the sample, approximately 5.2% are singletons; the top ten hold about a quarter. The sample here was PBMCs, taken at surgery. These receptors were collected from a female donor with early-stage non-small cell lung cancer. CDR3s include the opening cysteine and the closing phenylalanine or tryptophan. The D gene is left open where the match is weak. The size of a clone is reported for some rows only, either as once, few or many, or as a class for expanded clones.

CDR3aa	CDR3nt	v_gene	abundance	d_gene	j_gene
CSVGRQGNEQFF	TGCAGCGTTGGACGACAGGGCAATGAGCAGTTCTTC	TRBV29-1	-	TRBD1	TRBJ2-1
CASSLEGSGVFYEQYF	TGTGCCAGCAGCTTAGAGGGTAGCGGGGTATTCTACGAGCAGTACTTC	TRBV7-2	many	TRBD2	TRBJ2-7
CASTRQVAYEQYF	TGTGCCAGCACAAGACAGGTAGCCTACGAGCAGTACTTC	TRBV28	many	-	TRBJ2-7
CASSLIDGFSYNEQFF	TGTGCCAGCAGCTTAATAGATGGGTTCTCCTACAATGAGCAGTTCTTC	TRBV11-1	-	-	TRBJ2-1
CASSAWRQGTYEQYF	TGCGCCAGCAGCGCCTGGAGACAGGGAACCTACGAGCAGTACTTC	TRBV5-1	few	TRBD1	TRBJ2-7
CASSYSAQPQHF	TGTGCCAGCAGTTACTCAGCTCAGCCCCAGCATTTT	TRBV6-6	many	-	TRBJ1-5
CASTFPDTQYF	TGTGCCAGCACCTTCCCGGATACGCAGTATTTT	TRBV6-2/TRBV6-3	many	-	TRBJ2-3
CASSFGQGSENYGYTF	TGTGCCAGCAGCTTTGGACAGGGCTCGGAGAACTATGGCTACACCTTC	TRBV7-2	many	TRBD1	TRBJ1-2
CASNRPGQGIYEQYF	TGTGCCAGCAATCGACCGGGACAGGGAATCTACGAGCAGTACTTC	TRBV28	many	TRBD1	TRBJ2-7
CASSSTTGSVKYGYTF	TGTGCCAGCAGCTCGACAACAGGATCGGTTAAGTATGGCTACACCTTC	TRBV5-6	many	-	TRBJ1-2
CASSQLQGANEKLFF	TGTGCCAGCAGCCAACTCCAGGGGGCTAATGAAAAACTGTTTTTT	TRBV4-2	many	TRBD1	TRBJ1-4
CASSSYGTSGVTDTQYF	TGTGCCAGCAGTTCGTATGGGACTAGCGGGGTCACAGATACGCAGTATTTT	TRBV28	many	TRBD2	TRBJ2-3
CSASLAGIGEQYF	TGCAGTGCTAGCCTAGCGGGGATCGGTGAGCAGTACTTC	TRBV20-1	many	TRBD2	TRBJ2-7
CASSLGHTETQYF	TGCGCCAGCAGCCTGGGACACACAGAGACCCAGTACTTC	TRBV4-1	many	-	TRBJ2-5
CSALPGYNTEAFF	TGCAGCGCCCTACCGGGGTACAACACTGAAGCTTTCTTT	TRBV29-1	many	-	TRBJ1-1
CASSEQGGTNEKLFF	TGTGCCAGCAGTGAACAGGGGGGAACTAATGAAAAACTGTTTTTT	TRBV2	-	TRBD1	TRBJ1-4
CASSYPPAGGPYEQYF	TGTGCCAGCAGTTACCCACCAGCGGGGGGGCCCTACGAGCAGTACTTC	TRBV6-2/TRBV6-3	-	TRBD2	TRBJ2-7
CASSLLPGQGNTEAFF	TGTGCCAGCTCACTCCTCCCGGGACAGGGGAACACTGAAGCTTTCTTT	TRBV18	many	TRBD1	TRBJ1-1
CASSPLGRGLNSPLHF	TGCGCCAGCAGCCCCCTGGGCCGGGGGCTGAATTCACCCCTCCACTTT	TRBV5-1	many	-	TRBJ1-6
CASSLLGNQPQHF	TGTGCCAGCAGTTTGTTGGGGAATCAGCCCCAGCATTTT	TRBV28	many	-	TRBJ1-5
CASSGILVNNSPLHF	TGTGCCAGCAGTGGGATCTTGGTTAATAATTCACCCCTCCACTTT	TRBV2	-	-	TRBJ1-6
CASKLGTSNSPLHF	TGTGCCAGCAAACTTGGGACATCTAATTCACCCCTCCACTTT	TRBV28	-	-	TRBJ1-6
CASSVGGHTDTQYF	TGTGCCAGCAGCGTAGGGGGACACACAGATACGCAGTATTTT	TRBV9	-	-	TRBJ2-3
CASRLETDMNTEAFF	TGTGCCAGCAGGTTAGAGACAGATATGAACACTGAAGCTTTCTTT	TRBV9	many	-	TRBJ1-1
CAISESPLTGKGYTF	TGTGCCATCAGTGAGTCCCCCCTCACAGGGAAAGGCTACACCTTC	TRBV10-3	medium-sized	-	TRBJ1-2
CASAQSGFQPQHF	TGTGCCAGCGCCCAATCAGGGTTTCAGCCCCAGCATTTT	TRBV6-2/TRBV6-3	many	-	TRBJ1-5
CASSPGSVNQPQHF	TGTGCCAGCAGCCCCGGATCGGTGAATCAGCCCCAGCATTTT	TRBV6-2/TRBV6-3	many	-	TRBJ1-5